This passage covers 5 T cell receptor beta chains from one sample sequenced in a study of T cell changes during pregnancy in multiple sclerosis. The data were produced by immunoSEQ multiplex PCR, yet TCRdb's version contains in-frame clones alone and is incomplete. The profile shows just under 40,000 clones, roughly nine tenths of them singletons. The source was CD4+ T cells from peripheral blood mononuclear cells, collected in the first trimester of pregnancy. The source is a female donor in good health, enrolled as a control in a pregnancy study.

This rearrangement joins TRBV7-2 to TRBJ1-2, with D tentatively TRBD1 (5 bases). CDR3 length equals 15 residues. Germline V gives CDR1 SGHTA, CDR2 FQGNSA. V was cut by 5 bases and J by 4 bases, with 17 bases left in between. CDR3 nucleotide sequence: TGTGCCAGCAGCCCCCCAGGGAAAGAGAGCTATGGCTACACCTTC. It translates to CASSPPGKESYGYTF.

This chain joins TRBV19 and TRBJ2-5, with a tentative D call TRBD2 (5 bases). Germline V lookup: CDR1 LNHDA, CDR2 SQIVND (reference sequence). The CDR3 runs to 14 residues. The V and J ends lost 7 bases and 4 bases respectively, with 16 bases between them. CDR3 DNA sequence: TGTGCCAGTAAGAATCCAGCGGATAGAGAGACCCAGTACTTC. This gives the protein CASKNPADRETQYF.

In nucleotides, the CDR3 is TGTGCCAGCAGCCTTGGAGGGACAGGGGGCAGGAAGACCCAGTACTTC. It specifies CASSLGGTGGRKTQYF. The chain recombines TRBV7-2 with TRBJ2-5, with 12 bases matching TRBD1. The J segment lost 6 bases and the V segment lost 5 bases, leaving 10 bases of the junction unmatched. The CDR3 is 16 residues long. Germline loops: CDR1 SGHTA, CDR2 FQGNSA.

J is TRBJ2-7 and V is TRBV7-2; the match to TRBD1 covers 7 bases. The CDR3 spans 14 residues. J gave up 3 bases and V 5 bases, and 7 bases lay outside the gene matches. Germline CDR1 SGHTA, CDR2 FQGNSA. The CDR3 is CASSRTGTDYEQYF. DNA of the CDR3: TGTGCCAGCAGCCGTACCGGGACAGACTACGAGCAGTACTTC.

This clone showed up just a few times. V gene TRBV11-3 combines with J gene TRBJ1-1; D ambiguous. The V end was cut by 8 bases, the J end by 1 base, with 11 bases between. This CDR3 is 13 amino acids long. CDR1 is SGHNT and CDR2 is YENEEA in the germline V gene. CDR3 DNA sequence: TGTGCCAGCTCCACGACTGGGAACACTGAAGCTTTCTTT. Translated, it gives CASSTTGNTEAFF.